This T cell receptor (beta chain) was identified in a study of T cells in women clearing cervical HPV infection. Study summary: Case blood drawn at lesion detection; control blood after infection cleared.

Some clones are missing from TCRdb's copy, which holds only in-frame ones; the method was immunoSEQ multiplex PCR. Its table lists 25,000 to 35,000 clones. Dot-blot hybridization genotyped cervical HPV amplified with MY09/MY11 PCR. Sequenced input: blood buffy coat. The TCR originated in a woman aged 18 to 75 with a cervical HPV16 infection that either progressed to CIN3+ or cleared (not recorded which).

The chain's CDR3 is CASTPAGGGGETQYF. The sequenced CDR3 bases are TGTGCCAGTACACCCGCTGGGGGAGGGGGAGAGACG. This chain joins TRBV2 and TRBJ2-3; D may be TRBD2 (7 bases). The read is 3 residues too short to cover the CDR3 end, so that end is filled in from the germline J gene. The CDR3 loop spans 15 amino acids. CDR1 and CDR2 (germline): SNHLY, FYNNEI.